The next 18 T cell receptor beta chains were all read from a single sample in a study of blood T cell repertoires in COVID-19. The data were produced by immunoSEQ multiplex PCR, yet TCRdb's version contains in-frame clones alone and is incomplete. The sample has 210,000 or so clones, 75% to 85% seen once. Sequenced input: peripheral blood. The receptors come from a man aged 50-60 years with COVID-19, enrolled during active disease.

This chain joins TRBV6-5 and TRBJ1-4; D is undetermined. Trimming took 7 bases from V and 7 from J, leaving 7 bases between them. Germline loops: CDR1 MNHEY, CDR2 SVGAGI. This CDR3 has 11 amino acids. CDR3 in DNA: TGTGCCAGCAAGCGGGGTGAAAAACTGTTTTTT. Protein sequence: CASKRGEKLFF.

The V and J genes are TRBV5-1 and TRBJ2-5; the D gene is possibly TRBD1 (6 bases). The CDR3 sequence is 14 residues long. V lost 0 bases and J lost 5, with 11 bases in between. Per germline, CDR1 SGHRS and CDR2 YFSETQ. The chain's CDR3 is CASSLDRVDETQYF. The CDR3 nucleotides read TGCGCCAGCAGCTTGGACAGGGTCGACGAGACCCAGTACTTC.

The chain uses TRBV2 and TRBJ1-5; the match to TRBD1 covers 10 bases. Looked up from germline, CDR1 is SNHLY and CDR2 is FYNNEI. Unmatched junction bases numbered 10, after V lost 6 bases and J lost 8 bases. The CDR3 runs 15 residues. The CDR3 coding sequence is TGTGCCAGCAGGACGGGACAGGGGAGCGTGGAGCCCCAGCATTTT. Protein product: CASRTGQGSVEPQHF.

The DNA of the CDR3 is TGTGCCAGCAGTTCCTTGACAGGGGTGGCCGGGGAGCTGTTTTTT. It codes for CASSSLTGVAGELFF. This chain connects TRBV6-2 or TRBV6-3 to TRBJ2-2; 8 bases agree with TRBD1. The CDR3 has 15 residues. V gave up 4 bases and J gave up 6 bases; unmatched junction bases: 7. Looked up from germline, CDR1 is MNHEY and CDR2 is SVGEGT.

The chain uses TRBV5-1 and TRBJ2-2; D is possibly TRBD2 (6 bases). The CDR3 spans 15 residues. CDR1 and CDR2 (germline): SGHRS, YFSETQ. The V and J ends lost 0 bases and 5 bases respectively, with 11 bases between them. CDR3 DNA: TGCGCCAGCAGCTTGGGTGTTCGGGGGACCGGGGAGCTGTTTTTT. Amino acid sequence: CASSLGVRGTGELFF.

This clone came up a few times. The CDR3 protein is CASSLGTAGNTIYF. In nucleotides, the CDR3 is TGCGCCAGCAGCTTGGGGACAGCTGGAAACACCATATATTTT. The chain joins TRBV5-1 to TRBJ1-3; tentative D call: TRBD1 (6 bases). Trimming removed 0 bases from V and 2 bases from J, with 6 bases in between. CDR3 size: 14 residues. From germline, CDR1 is SGHRS and CDR2 YFSETQ. Combining the CDR3 with reference TRBV5-1 and TRBJ1-3 gives the whole variable domain KAGVTQTPRYLIKTRGQQVTLSCSPISGHRSVSWYQQTPGQGLQFLFEYFSETQRNKGNFPGRFSGRQFSNSRSEMNVSTLELGDSALYLCASSLGTAGNTIYFGEGSWLTVV.

The chain is built from TRBV4-1 and TRBJ1-1; the D gene is possibly TRBD1 (5 bases). This CDR3 spans 14 amino acids. The germline gives CDR1 MGHRA, CDR2 YSYEKL. Trimming took off 5 bases at V and 10 bases at J, with 20 bases between the two ends. The CDR3 bases are TGCGCCAGCAGCTCCCTGACCGGGTCGGGGGGAGCTTTCTTT. Protein sequence: CASSSLTGSGGAFF.

The CDR3 loop is CAARPGQGRLGANVLTF. The DNA of the CDR3 is TGTGCCGCTCGACCGGGACAGGGTCGACTCGGGGCCAACGTCCTGACTTTC. The chain couples TRBV28 to TRBJ2-6, with 9 bases that match TRBD1. Germline values: CDR1 MDHEN, CDR2 SYDVKM. The CDR3 runs 17 residues. J lost 4 bases, V lost 11 bases, and 15 bases had no gene match.

The chain joins TRBV5-4 to TRBJ2-2; 11 positions match TRBD1. CDR1 and CDR2 (germline): SGHNT, YYREEE (reference sequence). This CDR3 is 16 amino acids long. V dropped 4 bases and J dropped 0; count of bases not matched to a gene: 2. The CDR3 DNA follows: TGTGCCAGCAGCGTGGGACAGGGGGCGAACACCGGGGAGCTGTTTTTT. Its translation: CASSVGQGANTGELFF.

This clone was seen a single time. The genes are TRBV28 and TRBJ2-7, with D perhaps TRBD1 (6 bases). Germline V CDR1 and CDR2: MDHEN, SYDVKM. V lost 7 bases and J 4 bases, leaving 11 bases between the germline ends. The CDR3 length is 12 residues. CDR3 sequence reads: CASTRDMYEQYF. The CDR3 DNA follows: TGTGCCAGCACTCGGGACATGTACGAGCAGTACTTC.

The chain recombines TRBV25-1 with TRBJ2-1; possible D gene TRBD2, 7 bases. The CDR3 totals 14 residues. Germline loops: CDR1 MGHDK, CDR2 SYGVNS. With 6 bases removed from V and 2 bases from J, the gap between germline ends came to 11 bases. The CDR3 sequence is CASRGGGAYNEQFF. DNA for the CDR3: TGTGCCAGCAGGGGAGGGGGGGCCTACAATGAGCAGTTCTTC. The complete variable domain, with remaining parts taken from reference TRBV25-1 and TRBJ2-1, reads EADIYQTPRYLVIGTGKKITLECSQTMGHDKMYWYQQDPGMELHLIHYSYGVNSTEKGDLSSESTVSRIRTEHFPLTLESARPSHTSQYLCASRGGGAYNEQFFGPGTRLTVL.

V usage is TRBV2 and J usage is TRBJ1-4; possibly TRBD1 for D (5 bases). Trimming removed 6 bases at V and 0 bases at J, with 8 bases between. The CDR3 runs to 14 residues. CDR1 is SNHLY and CDR2 is FYNNEI in the germline V gene. The CDR3 reads CASRWGATNEKLFF. In DNA form, the CDR3 reads TGTGCCAGCAGATGGGGGGCAACTAATGAAAAACTGTTTTTT.

The chain uses TRBV7-2 and TRBJ2-5; D may be TRBD1 (6 bases). The germline V gene encodes CDR1 SGHTA and CDR2 FQGNSA. V lost 5 bases and J 4 bases, leaving 17 bases between the germline ends. The CDR3 has 15 residues. The CDR3 DNA is TGTGCCAGCAGCCTCGGTATGGGGACAAGAGAGACCCAGTACTTC. Its translation is CASSLGMGTRETQYF.

The V gene is TRBV14, the J gene TRBJ2-2, with 7 bases aligning to TRBD1. Germline-derived CDR1 and CDR2 are SGHDN and FVKESK. V shed 6 bases and J 6 bases; nucleotides not matched to a gene: 4. The CDR3 spans 13 residues. CDR3: CASRRQGSGELFF. The CDR3 DNA reads TGTGCCAGCAGAAGACAGGGTTCCGGGGAGCTGTTTTTT.

This chain links TRBV4-3 with TRBJ2-5; possibly TRBD1 for D (6 bases). Trimming left V 0 bases short and J 5 bases short, with 13 bases between. The CDR3 contains 15 residues. In germline, CDR1 is LGHNA, CDR2 YSLEER. Here the CDR3 DNA reads TGCGCCAGCAGCCAAGATCACACAGGGTTGGAGACCCAGTACTTC. Translation gives CASSQDHTGLETQYF.

This rearrangement joins TRBV30 to TRBJ1-4; D gene uncertain. From germline, CDR1 is GTSNPN and CDR2 SVGIG (reference sequence). Trimming took off 0 bases at V and 11 bases at J, with 16 bases between the two ends. The CDR3 runs to 14 residues. This CDR3 reads CAWSVSAAAPKLFF. CDR3 nucleotide sequence: TGTGCCTGGAGTGTAAGCGCCGCAGCCCCTAAACTGTTTTTT. Full variable domain (rest looked up from reference TRBV30 and TRBJ1-4): SQTIHQWPATLVQPVGSPLSLECTVEGTSNPNLYWYRQAAGRGLQLLFYSVGIGQISSEVPQNLSASRPQDRQFILSSKKLLLSDSGFYLCAWSVSAAAPKLFFGSGTQLSVL.

This clone has a handful of counts. The CDR3 here is CASSLVAHQPQHF. The DNA for the CDR3 is TGTGCCAGCAGCTTGGTGGCACATCAGCCCCAGCATTTT. The chain joins TRBV5-5 to TRBJ1-5, with D hard to call. The V gene lost 0 bases and the J gene lost 5 bases, with 6 bases spanning the gap. This CDR3 region has 13 residues. CDR1 and CDR2 from the germline V gene are SGHKS and YYEKEE (reference sequence). Filled out from reference TRBV5-5 and TRBJ1-5, the complete variable domain reads DAGVTQSPTHLIKTRGQQVTLRCSPISGHKSVSWYQQVLGQGPQFIFQYYEKEERGRGNFPDRFSARQFPNYSSELNVNALLLGDSALYLCASSLVAHQPQHFGDGTRLSIL.

This clone was found once. CDR3 DNA sequence: TGTGCCAGCAGCGCGCCGGGACAGCATAATTCACCCCTCCACTTT. This codes for CASSAPGQHNSPLHF. The rearrangement uses TRBV9 and TRBJ1-6; TRBD1 agrees at 7 bases. This CDR3 comprises 15 residues. J lost 5 bases, V lost 3 bases, and 5 bases had no gene match. Germline CDR1 is SGDLS and CDR2 is YYNGEE.